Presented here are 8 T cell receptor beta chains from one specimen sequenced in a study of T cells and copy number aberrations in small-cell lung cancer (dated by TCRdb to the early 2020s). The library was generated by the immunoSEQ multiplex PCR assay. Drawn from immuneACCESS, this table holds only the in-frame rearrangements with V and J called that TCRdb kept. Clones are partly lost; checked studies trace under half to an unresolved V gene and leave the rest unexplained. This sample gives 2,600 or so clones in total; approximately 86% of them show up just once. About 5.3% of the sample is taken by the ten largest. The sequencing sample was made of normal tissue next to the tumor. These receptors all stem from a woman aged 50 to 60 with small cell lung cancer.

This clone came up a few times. Here the CDR3 DNA reads TGCGCCAGCAGGAGGACAGATAACACTGAAGCTTTCTTT. Residues: CASRRTDNTEAFF. This chain joins TRBV5-1 and TRBJ1-1; perhaps TRBD1 as D (6 bases). Germline loops: CDR1 SGHRS, CDR2 YFSETQ. V was shortened by 5 bases and J by 2 bases, with 10 bases between the two germline ends. This CDR3 has 13 amino acids.

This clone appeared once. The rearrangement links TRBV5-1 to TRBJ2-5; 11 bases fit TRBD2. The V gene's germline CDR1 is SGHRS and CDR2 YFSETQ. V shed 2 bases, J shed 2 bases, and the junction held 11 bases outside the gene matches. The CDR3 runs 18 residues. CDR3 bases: TGCGCCAGCAGCTTAAACGGGGTAGCGGGAGGGGCTCAAGAGACCCAGTACTTC. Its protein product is CASSLNGVAGGAQETQYF.

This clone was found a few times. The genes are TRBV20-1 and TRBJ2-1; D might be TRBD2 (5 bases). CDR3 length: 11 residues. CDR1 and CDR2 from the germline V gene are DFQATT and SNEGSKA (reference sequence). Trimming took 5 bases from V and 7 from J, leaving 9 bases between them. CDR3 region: CSADRGNEQFF. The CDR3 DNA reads TGCAGTGCTGACCGGGGTAATGAGCAGTTCTTC.

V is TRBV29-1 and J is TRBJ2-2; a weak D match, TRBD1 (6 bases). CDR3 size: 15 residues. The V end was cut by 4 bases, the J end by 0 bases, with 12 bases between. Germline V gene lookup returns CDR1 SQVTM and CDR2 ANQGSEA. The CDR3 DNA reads TGCAGCGTTGTCTTCGGACAGTCGAACACCGGGGAGCTGTTTTTT. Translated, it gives CSVVFGQSNTGELFF.

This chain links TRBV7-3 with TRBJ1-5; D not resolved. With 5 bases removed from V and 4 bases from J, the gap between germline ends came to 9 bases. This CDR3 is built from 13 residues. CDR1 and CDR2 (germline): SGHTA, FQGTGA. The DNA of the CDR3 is TGTGCCAGCAGCACCGGGAGGAATCAGCCCCAGCATTTT. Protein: CASSTGRNQPQHF.

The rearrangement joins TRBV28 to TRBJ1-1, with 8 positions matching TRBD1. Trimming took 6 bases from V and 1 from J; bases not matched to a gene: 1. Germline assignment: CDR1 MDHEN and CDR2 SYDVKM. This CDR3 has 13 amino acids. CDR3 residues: CASRGTGNTEAFF. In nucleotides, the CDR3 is TGTGCCAGCAGGGGGACAGGGAACACTGAAGCTTTCTTT.

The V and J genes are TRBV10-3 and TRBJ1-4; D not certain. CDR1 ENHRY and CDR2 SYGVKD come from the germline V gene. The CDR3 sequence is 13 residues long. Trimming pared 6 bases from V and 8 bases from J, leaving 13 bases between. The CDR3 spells CAIRSGSGEKLFF. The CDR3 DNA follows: TGTGCCATCAGGAGCGGATCTGGGGAAAAACTGTTTTTT.

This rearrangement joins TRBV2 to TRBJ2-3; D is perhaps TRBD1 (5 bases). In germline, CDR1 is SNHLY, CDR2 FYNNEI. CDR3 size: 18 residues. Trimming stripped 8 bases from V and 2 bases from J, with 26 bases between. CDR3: CASQQDKPVRQFTDTQYF. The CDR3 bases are TGTGCCAGCCAACAGGACAAACCCGTTCGTCAGTTCACAGATACGCAGTATTTT.